The clone carrying this T cell receptor (beta chain) was observed a handful of times. These data belong to a study of blood T cell repertoires in COVID-19. The method was immunoSEQ multiplex PCR; TCRdb's version includes in-frame clones alone and lacks a portion of them. In the table there are 150,000 or so clones, about 83% of which are singletons. With 2 bases removed from V and 10 bases from J, the gap between germline ends came to 13 bases. From germline, CDR1 is SGDLS and CDR2 YYNGEE. The CDR3 covers 14 residues. During active infection, Seattle patients enrolled and were then monitored through disease.

The V and J genes are TRBV9 and TRBJ1-6; D might be TRBD1 (6 bases). The source is a woman aged 55-69 years with COVID-19, enrolled during active disease. The sample was peripheral blood. The CDR3 here is CASSVRGAESPLHF. The CDR3 DNA reads TGTGCCAGCAGCGTGCGGGGGGCAGAATCACCCCTCCACTTT.